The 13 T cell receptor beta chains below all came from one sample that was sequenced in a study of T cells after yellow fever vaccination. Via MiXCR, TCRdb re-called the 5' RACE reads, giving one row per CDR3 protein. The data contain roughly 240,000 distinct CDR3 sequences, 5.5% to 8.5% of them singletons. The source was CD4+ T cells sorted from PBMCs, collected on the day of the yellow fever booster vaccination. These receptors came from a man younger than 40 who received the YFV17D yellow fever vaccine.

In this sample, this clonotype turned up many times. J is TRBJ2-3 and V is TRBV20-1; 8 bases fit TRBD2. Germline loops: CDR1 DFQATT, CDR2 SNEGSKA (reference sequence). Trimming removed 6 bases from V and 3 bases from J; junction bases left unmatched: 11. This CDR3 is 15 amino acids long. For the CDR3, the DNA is TGCAGTGCCGCGCCGTGGGAGCGGGAGACAGATACGCAGTATTTT. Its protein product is CSAAPWERETDTQYF.

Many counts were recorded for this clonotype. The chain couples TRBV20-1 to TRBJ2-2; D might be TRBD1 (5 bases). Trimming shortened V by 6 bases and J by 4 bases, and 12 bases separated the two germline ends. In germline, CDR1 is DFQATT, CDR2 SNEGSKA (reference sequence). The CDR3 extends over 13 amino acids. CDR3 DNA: TGCAGTGCCAGGGTGCTTGGCACCGGGGAGCTGTTTTTT. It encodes CSARVLGTGELFF.

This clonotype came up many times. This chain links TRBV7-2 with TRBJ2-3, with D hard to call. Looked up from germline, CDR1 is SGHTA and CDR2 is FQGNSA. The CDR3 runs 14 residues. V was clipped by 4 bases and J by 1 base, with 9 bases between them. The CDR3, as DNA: TGTGCCAGCAGCTCCACACCCCGCACAGATACGCAGTATTTT. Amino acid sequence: CASSSTPRTDTQYF.

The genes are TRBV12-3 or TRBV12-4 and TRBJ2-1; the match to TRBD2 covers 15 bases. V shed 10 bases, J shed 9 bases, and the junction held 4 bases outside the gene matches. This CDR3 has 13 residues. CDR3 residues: CATGLAGGIEQFF. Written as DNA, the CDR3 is TGTGCCACAGGACTAGCGGGAGGGATTGAGCAGTTCTTC.

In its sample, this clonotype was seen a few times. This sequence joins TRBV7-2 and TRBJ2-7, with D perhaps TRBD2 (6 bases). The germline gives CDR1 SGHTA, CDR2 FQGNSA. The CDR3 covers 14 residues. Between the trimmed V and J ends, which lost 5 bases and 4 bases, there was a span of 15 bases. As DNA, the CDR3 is TGTGCCAGCAGCGTAAGCGGGTTGGGATACGAGCAGTACTTC. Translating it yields CASSVSGLGYEQYF.

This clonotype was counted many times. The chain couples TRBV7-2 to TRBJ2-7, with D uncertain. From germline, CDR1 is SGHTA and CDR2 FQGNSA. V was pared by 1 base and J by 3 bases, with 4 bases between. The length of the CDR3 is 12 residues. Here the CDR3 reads CASSLDYYEQYF. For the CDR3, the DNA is TGTGCCAGCAGCTTAGACTACTACGAGCAGTACTTC.

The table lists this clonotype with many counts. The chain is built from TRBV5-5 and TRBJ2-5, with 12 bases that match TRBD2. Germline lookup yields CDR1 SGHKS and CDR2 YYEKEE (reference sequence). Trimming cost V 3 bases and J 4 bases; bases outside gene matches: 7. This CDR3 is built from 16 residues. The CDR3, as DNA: TGTGCCAGCAGCTCGACTAGCGGGAGCGGAAGAGAGACCCAGTACTTC. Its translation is CASSSTSGSGRETQYF.

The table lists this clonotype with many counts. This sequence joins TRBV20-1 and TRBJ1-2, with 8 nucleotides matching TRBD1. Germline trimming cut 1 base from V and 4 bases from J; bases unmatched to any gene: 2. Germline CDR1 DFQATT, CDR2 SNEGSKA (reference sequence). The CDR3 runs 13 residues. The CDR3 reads CSARAGTGYGYTF. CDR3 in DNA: TGCAGTGCTAGAGCGGGGACAGGCTATGGCTACACCTTC.

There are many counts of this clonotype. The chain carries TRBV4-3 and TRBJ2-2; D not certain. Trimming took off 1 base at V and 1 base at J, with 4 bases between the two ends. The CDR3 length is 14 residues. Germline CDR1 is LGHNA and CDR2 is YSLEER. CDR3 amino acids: CASSQALNTGELFF. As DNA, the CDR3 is TGCGCCAGCAGCCAAGCATTGAACACCGGGGAGCTGTTTTTT.

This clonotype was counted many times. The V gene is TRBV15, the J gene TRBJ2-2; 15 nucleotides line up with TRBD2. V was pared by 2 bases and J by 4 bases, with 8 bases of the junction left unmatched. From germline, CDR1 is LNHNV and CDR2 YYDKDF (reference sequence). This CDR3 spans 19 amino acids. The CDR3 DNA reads TGTGCCACCAGCAGAACGGGACTAGCGGGAGGAGGGGCCACCGGGGAGCTGTTTTTT. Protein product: CATSRTGLAGGGATGELFF.

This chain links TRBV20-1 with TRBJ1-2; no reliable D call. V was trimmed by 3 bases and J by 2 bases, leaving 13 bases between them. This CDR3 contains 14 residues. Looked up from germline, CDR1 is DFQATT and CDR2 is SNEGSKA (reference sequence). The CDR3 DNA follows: TGCAGTGCTAGTCCCGCAGCCGAGAACTATGGCTACACCTTC. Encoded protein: CSASPAAENYGYTF.

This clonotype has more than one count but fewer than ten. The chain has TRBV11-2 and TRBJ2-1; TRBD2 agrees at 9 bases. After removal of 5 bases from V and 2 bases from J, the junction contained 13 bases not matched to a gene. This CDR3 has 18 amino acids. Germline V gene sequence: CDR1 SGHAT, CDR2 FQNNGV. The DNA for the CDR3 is TGTGCCAGCAGCGGTGGGACCGGGCGCGGGAGGGCCTACAATGAGCAGTTCTTC. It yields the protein CASSGGTGRGRAYNEQFF.

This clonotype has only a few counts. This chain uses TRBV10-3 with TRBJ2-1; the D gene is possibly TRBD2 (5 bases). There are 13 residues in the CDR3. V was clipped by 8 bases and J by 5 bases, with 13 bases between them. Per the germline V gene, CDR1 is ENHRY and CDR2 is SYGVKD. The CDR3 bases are TGTGCCATCGAAAGGGAGAGCAACAATGAGCAGTTCTTC. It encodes CAIERESNNEQFF.